One sample yielded the 13 T cell receptor beta chains listed below, sequenced in a study of shared clonotypes between healthy human individuals. Using immunoSEQ multiplex PCR, the repertoire was profiled, and TCRdb retains in-frame clones only, with some absent. The sample shows 300,000 to 400,000 clones, 73% of them seen only once. Sequenced input: memory CD4+ T cells sorted from blood. Indicated subset: CD45RA-negative fraction. Every receptor here comes from a man younger than 45 in good health.

This chain links TRBV28 with TRBJ2-3; 7 nucleotides match TRBD1. The germline V gene encodes CDR1 MDHEN and CDR2 SYDVKM. Trimming took 6 bases from V and 5 from J; bases not matched to a gene: 8. The CDR3 is made up of 14 amino acids. The CDR3 here is CASSITGVRDTQYF. The CDR3 DNA sequence: TGTGCCAGCAGCATTACAGGGGTGAGAGATACGCAGTATTTT.

The V gene is TRBV10-3, the J gene TRBJ2-1; 11 positions match TRBD2. In germline, CDR1 is ENHRY, CDR2 SYGVKD. V shed 6 bases and J 6 bases; nucleotides not matched to a gene: 7. The CDR3 has 15 amino acids. CDR3 loop: CAIRTGTSGFNEQFF. Written as DNA, the CDR3 is TGTGCCATCAGGACCGGGACTAGCGGCTTCAATGAGCAGTTCTTC.

This rearrangement joins TRBV7-2 to TRBJ2-3; 9 bases match TRBD1. The CDR3 runs 19 residues. V gave up 4 bases and J gave up 0 bases; unmatched junction bases: 14. Germline V gives CDR1 SGHTA, CDR2 FQGNSA. The CDR3 DNA reads TGTGCCAGCAGCTCACAGGGGGCAGGATATCCCTATAGCACAGATACGCAGTATTTT. The encoded protein is CASSSQGAGYPYSTDTQYF.

This chain joins TRBV27 and TRBJ2-7, with TRBD2 matching over 8 bases. V dropped 6 bases and J dropped 1; count of bases not matched to a gene: 17. CDR1 and CDR2 (germline): MNHEY, SMNVEV (reference sequence). The length of the CDR3 is 18 residues. This CDR3 reads CASRSLSRGLGLSYEQYF. The CDR3 nucleotides read TGTGCCAGCAGAAGTTTAAGCCGGGGACTAGGACTTTCCTACGAGCAGTACTTC.

This clone was observed at least ten times. V and J are TRBV12-5 and TRBJ1-3; maybe TRBD1 (5 bases). The CDR3 loop spans 14 amino acids. The V end lost 6 bases, the J end lost 0 bases, and 9 bases lay between the germline ends. The germline V gene has CDR1 LGHNT and CDR2 FRNRAP. CDR3 sequence: CASGLGVSGNTIYF. The CDR3 DNA is TGTGCTAGTGGGCTAGGGGTCTCTGGAAACACCATATATTTT.

V usage is TRBV4-2 and J usage is TRBJ1-3; possible D gene TRBD1, 5 bases. With 0 bases removed from V and 0 bases from J, the gap between germline ends came to 12 bases. The CDR3 contains 17 residues. Germline CDR1 reads LGHNA; CDR2 reads YNFKEQ. CDR3 nucleotides: TGTGCCAGCAGCCAAGATGGGGCAGGATTCTCTGGAAACACCATATATTTT. Its protein is CASSQDGAGFSGNTIYF.

The chain links TRBV28 to TRBJ2-3, with D perhaps matching TRBD1 (6 bases). In germline, CDR1 is MDHEN, CDR2 SYDVKM. Trimming pared 6 bases from V and 10 bases from J, leaving 20 bases between. The CDR3 has 14 residues. CDR3 sequence reads: CASRPGQLHVAQYF. CDR3 DNA sequence: TGTGCCAGCAGACCCGGACAGCTTCATGTTGCGCAGTATTTT.

This clone was counted between two and nine times. This chain links TRBV7-9 with TRBJ2-3; TRBD1 aligns across 9 bases. V dropped 4 bases and J dropped 2; count of bases not matched to a gene: 4. CDR1 SEHNR and CDR2 FQNEAQ come from the germline V gene (reference sequence). The CDR3 has 15 residues. The CDR3: CASSSGTGNTDTQYF. CDR3 DNA sequence: TGTGCCAGCAGCTCAGGGACAGGGAACACAGATACGCAGTATTTT.

The CDR3 here is CASSLETGYQETQYF. The CDR3 nucleotides are TGTGCCAGCAGCTTAGAAACAGGGTACCAAGAGACCCAGTACTTC. The gene calls are TRBV7-2 and TRBJ2-5, with D perhaps matching TRBD1 (6 bases). CDR1 and CDR2 (germline): SGHTA, FQGNSA. CDR3 size: 15 residues. Trimming cost V 1 base and J 0 bases, with 9 bases left between them.

Only one count was recorded for this clone. The chain joins TRBV2 to TRBJ1-3; no clear D gene. This CDR3 is built from 13 residues. V lost 7 bases and J lost 0, with 7 bases in between. Germline values: CDR1 SNHLY, CDR2 FYNNEI. CDR3 region: CASTLISGNTIYF. CDR3 nucleotide sequence: TGTGCCAGCACCCTGATCTCTGGAAACACCATATATTTT.

V and J are TRBV11-3 and TRBJ2-3; D gene ambiguous. Trimming left V 5 bases short and J 0 bases short, with 18 bases between. The length of the CDR3 is 17 residues. Germline-derived CDR1 and CDR2 are SGHNT and YENEEA. CDR3 nucleotide sequence: TGTGCCAGCAGCCCTGCTGTGGCCGGCGAAAGCACAGATACGCAGTATTTT. This translates into CASSPAVAGESTDTQYF.

V gene TRBV18 combines with J gene TRBJ2-7; the match to TRBD1 covers 10 bases. Germline CDR1 is KGHSH and CDR2 is LQKENI. V trimming: 6 bases; J trimming: 2 bases; junction bases outside the gene matches: 4. This CDR3 comprises 14 residues. The CDR3 protein is CASSAGQGPYEQYF. The CDR3 DNA reads as TGTGCCAGCTCTGCGGGACAGGGGCCCTACGAGCAGTACTTC.

The chain recombines TRBV4-2 with TRBJ2-7; 11 bases fit TRBD2. Germline V CDR1 and CDR2: LGHNA, YNFKEQ. This CDR3 has 16 amino acids. The junction had 11 bases not matched to a gene; V was cut back by 0 bases and J by 10 bases. The chain's CDR3 is CASSQESGLAGGGQYF. In nucleotides, the CDR3 is TGTGCCAGCAGCCAAGAATCCGGGCTAGCGGGAGGCGGTCAGTACTTC.